The rows below give T cell receptor beta chains drawn from one sample of a study of CD8+CD57+ T cells in acquired aplastic anemia. One entry per CDR3 protein results from TCRdb running MiXCR on the reads. The table has hundreds of thousands of distinct CDR3 sequences, 65% to 80% seen once. Material for sequencing was sorted CD4+, CD8+, or CD8+CD57+ T cells (not recorded which) from PBMCs. The receptors shown here come from a human donor in good health, serving as a control. The CDR3 runs from the conserved cysteine through the conserved F or W. The D gene is left open where the match is weak. Expanded clones are given a class, and other clones once, few, many or no size at all.

>TRBV25-1|TRBJ2-3|many|-
TGTGCCAGCAGTGCCTCTAGCACAGATACGCAGTATTTT
CASSASSTDTQYF
>TRBV10-3|TRBJ1-2|-|-
TGTGCCATCAGTGGAACGGGACGGGGTGGCTACACCTTC
CAISGTGRGGYTF
>TRBV6-4|TRBJ2-1|-|-
TGTGCCAGCAGTAAGGGCCTAGGGGAATACAATGAGCAGTTCTTC
CASSKGLGEYNEQFF
>TRBV19|TRBJ1-2|many|-
TGTGCCAGTAGTACCAACTATGGCTACACCTTC
CASSTNYGYTF
>TRBV7-9|TRBJ1-2|-|-
TGTGCCAGCAGTATCCACCGCGGTTCGGCGGAGGGCTACACCTTC
CASSIHRGSAEGYTF
>TRBV7-3|TRBJ2-7|many|-
TGTGCCAGCAGCGGCGGGACGGCCTCCTACGAGCAGTACTTC
CASSGGTASYEQYF
>TRBV7-2|TRBJ2-3|-|-
TGTGCCAGCAGTATCGGACTGCTCAATGAGCAGGTAGTCACGCAGTATTTT
CASSIGLLNEQVVTQYF
>TRBV20-1|TRBJ2-7|-|-
TGCAGTGCTAGGGGGCCGGGGCAGGGCTACGAGCAGTACTTC
CSARGPGQGYEQYF
>TRBV5-1|TRBJ1-4|many|-
TGCGCCAGCAGCGCCGACAGGTTAGAAGGGGGAACGGAAAAACTGTTTTTT
CASSADRLEGGTEKLFF
>TRBV6-5|TRBJ2-3|-|-
-
CASSFYICSADIGRGSTDTQYF
>TRBV7-2|TRBJ2-1|-|-
TGTGCCAGCAGCTCCAGACCAGCGGGTACGGAGACCCAGCAGTTCTTC
CASSSRPAGTETQQFF
>TRBV20-1|TRBJ2-5|-|-
TGCAGTGCCGTTGTGGGGGCGGGGACACAGTACTTC
CSAVVGAGTQYF
>TRBV10-3|TRBJ2-3|few|-
TGTGCCATCAGTGATGTCTTTGCGGGAAGCACAGATACGCAGTATTTT
CAISDVFAGSTDTQYF
>TRBV7-9|TRBJ2-3|-|-
TGTGCCAGCAGCTCCCACGGGGGTGCCAAAGATACGCAGTATTTT
CASSSHGGAKDTQYF
>TRBV2|TRBJ2-7|many|TRBD1
TGTGCCAGCAGTGCGCTCGGACAGGGCTACGAGCAGTACTTC
CASSALGQGYEQYF
>TRBV3-1|TRBJ1-6|many|TRBD1
TGTGCCAGCAGCCAGGCCGGGACAGGGAGTTCACCCCTCCACTTT
CASSQAGTGSSPLHF
>TRBV29-1|TRBJ2-7|-|-
TGCAGCGTTGTAGGATCAGTGACCTACGAGCAGTACTTC
CSVVGSVTYEQYF
>TRBV4-3|TRBJ2-3|-|-
TGCGCCAGCAGTGACCGAAGACAGACAAACACAGATACGCAGTATTTT
CASSDRRQTNTDTQYF
>TRBV20-1|TRBJ1-2|-|-
TGCAGTGCCACATCGCCGATCCCCGGGATGTATGGCTACACCTTC
CSATSPIPGMYGYTF
>TRBV6-6|TRBJ1-1|once|-
TGTGCCAGCAGGAAAACCCGGCCGAGGGACACTGAAGCTTTCTTT
CASRKTRPRDTEAFF
>TRBV5-4|TRBJ2-3|-|TRBD1
TGTGCCAGCAGCCTCGGGACAGTGGATACGCAGTATTTT
CASSLGTVDTQYF
>TRBV20-1|TRBJ2-5|-|-
TGCAGTGCTAGAGAAGGGGGGCCCCAGTACTTC
CSAREGGPQYF
>TRBV6-5|TRBJ1-3|many|-
TGTGCCAGCAGAAAGAGGCGGGAGACTGGAAACACCATATATTTT
CASRKRRETGNTIYF
>TRBV20-1|TRBJ2-1|many|TRBD2
TGCAGTGCTAGAGCCGGGACTAGCTTCAGCTCCTACAATGAGCAGTTCTTC
CSARAGTSFSSYNEQFF
>TRBV24-1|TRBJ1-2|few|-
TGTGCTAGAGGGCTCAGGGCTAGTTATGGCTACACCTTC
CARGLRASYGYTF
>TRBV2|TRBJ2-3|-|-
TGTGCCAGCAGCCCTAGGGGGGGTGAAACACTGTTTTTTTACTTT
CASSPRGGETLFFYF
>TRBV7-8|TRBJ1-2|-|-
TGTGCCAGCAGCGTTGGCGCGGGGGTGTACAATGGCTACACCTTC
CASSVGAGVYNGYTF
>TRBV19|TRBJ2-7|-|-
TGTGCCAGTAGTATTAAACAGGGCTACGAGCAGTACTTC
CASSIKQGYEQYF
>TRBV12-3/TRBV12-4|TRBJ1-5|-|-
TGCGCCAGCAGTACGGAAGGGACAAACAATCAGCCCCAGCATTTT
CASSTEGTNNQPQHF
>TRBV15|TRBJ1-1|-|-
TGTGCCACCAGCAGAGCCAGTTTTTCGGACACTGAAGCTTTCTTT
CATSRASFSDTEAFF
>TRBV20-1|TRBJ2-2|many|-
TGCAGTGCAAGCCGGGTGGACACCGGGGAGCTGTTTTTT
CSASRVDTGELFF
>TRBV20-1|TRBJ2-7|-|TRBD1
TGCAGTGCCCTGGAGACAGGGGCCGGAAAGCAGTACTTC
CSALETGAGKQYF
>TRBV7-2|TRBJ2-2|-|TRBD1
TGTGCCAGCAGCATGGGACAGGGCAGGGGAGAGCAGTACTTT
CASSMGQGRGEQYF
>TRBV4-1|TRBJ2-7|many|TRBD1
TGCGCCAGCAGCCAAGGGGCAGGGGGCCCCTACGAGCAGTACTTC
CASSQGAGGPYEQYF
>TRBV7-2|TRBJ2-3|-|TRBD2
TGTGCCAGCAGCCCCGCAGCGGGGGGCACAGCTACGCAGTATTTT
CASSPAAGGTATQYF
>TRBV7-2|TRBJ1-5|-|-
TGTGCCAGCAGCCCTACGGGAGGGAGCAATCAGCCCCAGCATTTT
CASSPTGGSNQPQHF
>TRBV6-7|TRBJ1-3|many|-
TGTGCCAGCAGTTACTCGGCCAGGCCCCCTCTTGACGGAAACACCATATATTTT
CASSYSARPPLDGNTIYF